A single T cell receptor beta chain is shown here with its context. As yet, its antigen is unknown. The sample is drawn from a study of tumor and adjacent non-tumor tissue in lung cancer. The CDR3 loop spans 13 amino acids. CDR1 is SGHAT and CDR2 is FQDESV in the germline V gene (reference sequence). The library came from three nested PCR rounds adapted from ARM-PCR protocols. TCRdb passed the multiplex PCR reads through MiXCR, listing each CDR3 protein once. The sample shows about 110,000 distinct CDR3 sequences, around 75% of them seen only once. No cell sorting was done before RNA was extracted from the tissue. Study findings and constraints: Tumor repertoires had a smaller top 100 clone share than normal lung. TCR diversity was significantly greater in tumor than normal lung tissue.

The V call is TRBV11-1, the J call TRBJ1-1, with a weak D call TRBD1 (5 bases). This TCR was recovered from a woman aged 60 to 75 with non-small cell lung cancer. The sample taken for sequencing was lung tumor tissue. This CDR3 reads CTNCRDRNTEAFF. The CDR3 DNA reads TGTACCAACTGCCGGGACCGCAACACTGAAGCTTTCTTT.